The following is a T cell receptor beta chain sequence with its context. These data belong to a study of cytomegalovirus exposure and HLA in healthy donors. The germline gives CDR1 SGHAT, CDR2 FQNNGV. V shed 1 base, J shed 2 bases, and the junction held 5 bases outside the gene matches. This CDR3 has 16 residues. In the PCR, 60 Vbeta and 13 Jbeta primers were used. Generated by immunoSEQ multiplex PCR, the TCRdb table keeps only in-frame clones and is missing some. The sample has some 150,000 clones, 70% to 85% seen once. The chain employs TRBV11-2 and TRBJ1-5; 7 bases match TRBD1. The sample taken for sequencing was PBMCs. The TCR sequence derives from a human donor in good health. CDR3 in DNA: TGTGCCAGCAGCTTAGGGGGACAGAACGGCAATCAGCCCCAGCATTTT. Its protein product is CASSLGGQNGNQPQHF. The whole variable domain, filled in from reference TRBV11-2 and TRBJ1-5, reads EAGVAQSPRYKIIEKRQSVAFWCNPISGHATLYWYQQILGQGPKLLIQFQNNGVVDDSQLPKDRFSAERLKGVDSTLKIQPAKLEDSAVYLCASSLGGQNGNQPQHFGDGTRLSIL.